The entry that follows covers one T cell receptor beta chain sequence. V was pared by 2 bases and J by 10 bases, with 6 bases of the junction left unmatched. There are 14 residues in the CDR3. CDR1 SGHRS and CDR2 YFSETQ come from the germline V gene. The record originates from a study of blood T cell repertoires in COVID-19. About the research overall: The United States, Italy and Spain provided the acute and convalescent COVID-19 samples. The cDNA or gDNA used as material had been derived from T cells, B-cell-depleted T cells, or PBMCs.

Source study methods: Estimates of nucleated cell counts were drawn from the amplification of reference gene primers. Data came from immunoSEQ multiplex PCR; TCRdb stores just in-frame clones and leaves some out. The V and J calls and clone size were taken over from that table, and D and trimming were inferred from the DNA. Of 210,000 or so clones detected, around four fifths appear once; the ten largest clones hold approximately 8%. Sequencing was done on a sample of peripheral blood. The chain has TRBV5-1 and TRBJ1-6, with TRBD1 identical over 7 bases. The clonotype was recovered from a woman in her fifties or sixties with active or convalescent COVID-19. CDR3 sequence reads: CASSLQGLNSPLHF. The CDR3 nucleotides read TGCGCCAGCAGCTTACAGGGGTTAAACTCACCCCTCCACTTT.